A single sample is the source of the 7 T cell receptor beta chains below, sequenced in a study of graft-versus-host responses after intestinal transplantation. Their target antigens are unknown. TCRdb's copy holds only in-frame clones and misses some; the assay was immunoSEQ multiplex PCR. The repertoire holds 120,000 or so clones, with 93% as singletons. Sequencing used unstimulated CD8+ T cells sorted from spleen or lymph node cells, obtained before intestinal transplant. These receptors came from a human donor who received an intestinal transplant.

The CDR3 loop is CASSSTLAGSFYNEQFF. As DNA, the CDR3 is TGTGCCAGCAGTTCAACCCTAGCAGGTTCCTTCTACAATGAGCAGTTCTTC. The rearrangement uses TRBV28 and TRBJ2-1; possibly TRBD2 for D (5 bases). Trimming took 4 bases from V and 3 from J, leaving 19 bases between them. CDR1 MDHEN and CDR2 SYDVKM come from the germline V gene. This CDR3 has 17 residues.

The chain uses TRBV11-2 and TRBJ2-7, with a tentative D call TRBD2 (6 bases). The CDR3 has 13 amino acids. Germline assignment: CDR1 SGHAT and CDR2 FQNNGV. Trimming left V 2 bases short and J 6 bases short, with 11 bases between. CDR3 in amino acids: CASSLLGGVEQYF. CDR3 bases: TGTGCCAGCAGCTTATTGGGCGGGGTCGAGCAGTACTTC.

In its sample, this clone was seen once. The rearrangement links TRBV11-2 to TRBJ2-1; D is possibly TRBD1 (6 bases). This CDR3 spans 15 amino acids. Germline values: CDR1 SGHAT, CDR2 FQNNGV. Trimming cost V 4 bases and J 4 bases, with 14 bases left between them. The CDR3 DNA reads TGTGCCAGCAGCTACTGGGACAACGATTACAATGAGCAGTTCTTC. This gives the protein CASSYWDNDYNEQFF.

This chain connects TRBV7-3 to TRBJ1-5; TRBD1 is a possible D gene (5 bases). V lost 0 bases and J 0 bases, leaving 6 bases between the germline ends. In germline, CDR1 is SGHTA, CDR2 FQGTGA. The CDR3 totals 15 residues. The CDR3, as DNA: TGTGCCAGCAGCTTAACTGGGGGTAGCAATCAGCCCCAGCATTTT. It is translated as CASSLTGGSNQPQHF.

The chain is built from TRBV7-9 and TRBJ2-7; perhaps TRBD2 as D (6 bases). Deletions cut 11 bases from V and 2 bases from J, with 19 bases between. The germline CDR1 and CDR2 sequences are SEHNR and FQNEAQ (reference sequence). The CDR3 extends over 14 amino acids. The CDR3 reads CALAQEGPTYEQYF. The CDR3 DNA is TGTGCCTTAGCTCAGGAGGGCCCCACCTACGAGCAGTACTTC.

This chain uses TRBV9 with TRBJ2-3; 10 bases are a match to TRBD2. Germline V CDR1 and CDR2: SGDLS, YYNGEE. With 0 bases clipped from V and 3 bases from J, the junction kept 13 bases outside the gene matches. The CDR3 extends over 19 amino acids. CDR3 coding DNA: TGTGCCAGCAGCGTAGTGGGAGGGGGGAGCGGGAGGGCGACAGATACGCAGTATTTT. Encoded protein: CASSVVGGGSGRATDTQYF.

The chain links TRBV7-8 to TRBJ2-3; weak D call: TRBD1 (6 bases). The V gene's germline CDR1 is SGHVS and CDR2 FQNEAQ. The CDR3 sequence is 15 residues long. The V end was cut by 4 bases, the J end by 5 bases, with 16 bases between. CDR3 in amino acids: CASSSGQRPRDTQYF. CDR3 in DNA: TGTGCCAGCAGCTCCGGACAGAGACCTCGAGATACGCAGTATTTT.